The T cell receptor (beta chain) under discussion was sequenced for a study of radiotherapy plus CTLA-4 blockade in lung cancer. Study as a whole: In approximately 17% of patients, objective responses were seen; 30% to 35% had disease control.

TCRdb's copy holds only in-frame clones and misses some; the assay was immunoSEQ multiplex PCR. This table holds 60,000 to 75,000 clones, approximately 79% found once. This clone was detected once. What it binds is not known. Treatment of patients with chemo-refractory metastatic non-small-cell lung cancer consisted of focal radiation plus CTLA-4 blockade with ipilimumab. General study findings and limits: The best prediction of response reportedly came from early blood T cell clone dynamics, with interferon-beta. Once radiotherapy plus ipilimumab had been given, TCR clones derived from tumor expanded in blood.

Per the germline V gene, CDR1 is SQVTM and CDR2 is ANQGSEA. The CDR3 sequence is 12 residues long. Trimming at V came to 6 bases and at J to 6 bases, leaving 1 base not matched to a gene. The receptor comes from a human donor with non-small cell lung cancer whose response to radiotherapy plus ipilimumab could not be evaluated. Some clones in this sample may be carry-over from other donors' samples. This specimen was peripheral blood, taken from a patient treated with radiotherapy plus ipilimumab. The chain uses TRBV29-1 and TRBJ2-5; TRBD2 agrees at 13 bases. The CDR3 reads CSVGLAGKTQYF. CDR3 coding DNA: TGCAGCGTGGGACTAGCGGGGAAGACCCAGTACTTC.